A selection of T cell receptor beta chains follows, all from one sample in a study of identical twins' blood T cells. Via MiXCR, TCRdb re-called the 5' RACE reads, giving one row per CDR3 protein. The sample yields about 370,000 distinct CDR3 sequences, more than 25% seen once. The specimen sequenced was PBMCs. Every receptor here comes from a woman aged 18 to 50 in good health. Both conserved end residues are part of each CDR3. Fields, in order: D gene, clone size, V gene, J gene, CDR3 protein, CDR3 DNA. A D gene is named only where the DNA matches it firmly. Expanded clones get a size class; other rows say once, few or many, or leave the size out.

TRBD2	few	TRBV4-2	TRBJ2-7	CASSQDLSTSRLRQYF	TGTGCCAGCAGCCAAGATCTTTCGACTAGCAGATTGCGGCAGTACTTC
.	.	TRBV6-5	TRBJ2-3	CASSAGRGLTDTQYF	TGTGCCAGCAGTGCCGGACGGGGCCTCACAGATACGCAGTATTTT
.	many	TRBV14	TRBJ2-5	CASSQDGETQYF	TGTGCCAGCAGCCAAGATGGTGAGACCCAGTACTTC
.	few	TRBV19	TRBJ1-5	CASSIAGMAQHF	TGTGCCAGTAGTATAGCTGGGATGGCCCAGCATTTT
.	.	TRBV5-1	TRBJ1-2	CASSLGPLQGSDYGYTF	TGCGCCAGCAGCTTGGGGCCACTACAGGGATCGGACTATGGCTACACCTTC
.	.	TRBV20-1	TRBJ2-5	CSAPGTIQETQYF	TGCAGTGCTCCCGGGACCATCCAAGAGACCCAGTACTTC
.	many	TRBV6-1	TRBJ1-1	CASSAKETNTEAFF	TGTGCCAGCAGTGCTAAAGAAACGAACACTGAAGCTTTCTTT
.	once	TRBV20-1	TRBJ2-1	CSARVYNEQLF	TGCAGTGCTAGAGTCTACAATGAGCAGTTATTC
.	many	TRBV12-5	TRBJ2-5	CASGSTTLSRTQYF	TGTGCTAGTGGTTCGACTACCCTCTCACGAACCCAGTACTTC
.	.	TRBV29-1	TRBJ1-2	CSVLENYGYTF	TGCAGCGTTCTAGAAAACTATGGCTACACCTTC
.	.	TRBV10-3	TRBJ1-6	CAIRNLEGRNSPLHF	TGTGCCATCAGAAACCTAGAGGGTAGGAATTCACCCCTCCACTTT
TRBD1	few	TRBV29-1	TRBJ1-2	CSVERRGLNGYTF	TGCAGCGTTGAGCGCAGGGGGCTGAATGGCTACACCTTC
.	.	TRBV7-2	TRBJ2-2	CASSLGGPTGELFF	TGTGCCAGCAGCTTAGGGGGACCAACCGGGGAGCTGTTTTTT
.	few	TRBV15	TRBJ1-1	CATSRDPHSTGRNTEAFF	TGTGCCACCAGCAGAGATCCCCACAGCACGGGTCGGAACACTGAAGCTTTCTTT
.	few	TRBV29-1	TRBJ2-3	CSGGGDTQYF	TGCAGCGGAGGGGGAGATACGCAGTATTTT
.	.	TRBV9	TRBJ1-2	CASSALVNGYTF	TGTGCCAGCAGCGCACTAGTAAATGGCTACACCTTC
TRBD1	.	TRBV5-5	TRBJ1-2	CASSLEGAKITFYGYTF	TGTGCCAGCAGCTTGGAGGGGGCAAAAATTACCTTCTATGGCTACACCTTC
.	.	TRBV20-1	TRBJ1-2	CSAPEGRDYGYTF	TGCAGTGCCCCCGAGGGCCGAGACTATGGCTACACCTTC
.	few	TRBV11-3	TRBJ2-2	CASSPVSNTGELFF	TGTGCCAGCAGCCCGGTATCTAACACCGGGGAGCTGTTTTTT
.	.	TRBV20-1	TRBJ2-1	CSANPLAREQFF	TGCAGTGCCAACCCACTAGCTCGGGAGCAGTTCTTC
TRBD2	.	TRBV11-2	TRBJ2-3	CASSLELAGGQDTQYF	TGTGCCAGCAGCTTAGAACTAGCGGGGGGGCAAGATACGCAGTATTTT
.	few	TRBV29-1	TRBJ1-5	CSVDYQDGSNQPQHF	TGCAGCGTTGATTACCAGGACGGTAGCAATCAGCCCCAGCATTTT
TRBD2	few	TRBV19	TRBJ2-3	CASSPLAGEDTQYF	TGTGCCAGTAGCCCACTAGCGGGGGAAGATACGCAGTATTTT
.	.	TRBV19	TRBJ1-3	CASSNSPGRHSGNTIYF	TGTGCCAGTAGTAATTCCCCCGGACGCCACTCTGGAAACACCATATATTTT
TRBD2	few	TRBV20-1	TRBJ2-1	CSARATELAGGIPYNEQFF	TGCAGTGCTAGAGCAACGGAACTAGCGGGAGGCATTCCCTACAATGAGCAGTTCTTC
.	.	TRBV7-2	TRBJ1-2	CASSLAGLCYTF	TGTGCCAGCAGCTTAGCGGGTCTTTGCTACACCTTC
.	many	TRBV12-3/TRBV12-4	TRBJ2-2	CASSLDREAGELFF	TGTGCCAGCAGTTTAGACAGGGAGGCCGGGGAGCTGTTTTTT
.	.	TRBV5-5	TRBJ1-2	CASSLIGRANYGYTF	TGTGCCAGCAGCTTGATAGGCAGAGCTAACTATGGCTACACCTTC
TRBD2	few	TRBV30	TRBJ2-2	CAWSVVSGRNKRELFF	TGTGCCTGGAGTGTAGTTAGCGGGAGGAATAAGCGGGAGCTGTTTTTT
TRBD2	.	TRBV2	TRBJ2-1	CASLRASGNEQFF	TGTGCCAGCCTAAGGGCTAGCGGCAATGAGCAGTTCTTC
TRBD2	.	TRBV7-2	TRBJ2-7	CASSSRGLAWRRQYF	TGTGCCAGCAGTTCGAGGGGACTAGCGTGGCGAAGGCAGTACTTC
TRBD1	few	TRBV5-1	TRBJ1-1	CASSPYDRVLPEAFF	TGCGCCAGCAGCCCTTACGACAGGGTGTTGCCTGAAGCTTTCTTT
.	.	TRBV7-2	TRBJ2-7	CASSMFSRGYEQYF	TGTGCCAGCAGCATGTTTTCGCGGGGCTACGAGCAGTACTTC
TRBD1	.	TRBV11-1	TRBJ1-1	CASSHTGTGAEAFF	TGTGCCAGCAGCCATACCGGGACAGGGGCTGAAGCTTTCTTT
.	.	TRBV10-3	TRBJ2-1	CAISDGPLSYNEQFF	TGTGCCATCAGTGATGGGCCATTGTCCTACAATGAGCAGTTCTTC
.	.	TRBV20-1	TRBJ1-1	CSSGRQNTEAFF	TGCAGTTCGGGAAGGCAGAACACTGAAGCTTTCTTT
.	few	TRBV12-3/TRBV12-4	TRBJ2-3	CASSTGLDTQYF	TGTGCCAGCAGTACAGGGTTGGATACGCAGTATTTT
TRBD2	many	TRBV5-1	TRBJ2-1	CASSNTLAGELNEQFF	TGCGCCAGCAGCAACACGCTAGCGGGAGAGTTGAATGAGCAGTTCTTC
TRBD1	.	TRBV20-1	TRBJ1-1	CSANPATGRMNTEAFF	TGCAGTGCCAACCCGGCGACAGGGCGAATGAACACTGAAGCTTTCTTT
.	.	TRBV3-1	TRBJ1-2	CASSPKVRGAYGYTF	TGTGCCAGCAGTCCAAAGGTCCGGGGGGCCTATGGCTACACCTTC
.	many	TRBV6-6	TRBJ1-5	CASEGTNQPQHF	TGTGCCAGTGAGGGTACGAATCAGCCCCAGCATTTT
.	many	TRBV29-1	TRBJ1-5	CSVEEGFGQPQHF	TGCAGCGTTGAAGAAGGGTTCGGTCAGCCCCAGCATTTT
.	few	TRBV7-2	TRBJ2-1	CASSLKAVTYEQFF	TGTGCCAGCAGCCTTAAAGCTGTTACCTATGAGCAGTTCTTC
TRBD1	many	TRBV19	TRBJ1-1	CASSRDRAGTEAFF	TGTGCCAGTAGTCGAGACAGGGCGGGCACTGAAGCTTTCTTT
.	once	TRBV5-6	TRBJ1-2	CAGSLANGYGYTF	TGTGCCGGCAGCTTGGCGAACGGGTATGGCTACACCTTC
TRBD1	.	TRBV19	TRBJ1-4	CASSPQGGDGTLGTNEKLFF	TGTGCCAGTAGTCCTCAGGGGGGGGACGGCACTTTAGGAACTAATGAAAAACTGTTTTTT
.	.	TRBV6-5	TRBJ2-2	CASNQAGAGGELFF	TGTGCCAGCAATCAGGCGGGGGCGGGCGGGGAGCTGTTTTTT
.	few	TRBV5-6	TRBJ1-5	CASSRRAGNQPQHF	TGTGCCAGCAGCCGGAGGGCGGGTAATCAGCCCCAGCATTTT
.	few	TRBV2	TRBJ2-3	CAHYTPRGGLTDTQYF	TGTGCCCACTATACTCCCCGTGGGGGGCTCACAGATACGCAGTATTTT